The 23 T cell receptor beta chains below were found in one sample sequenced in a study of cytomegalovirus exposure and HLA in healthy donors. PCR employed 60 Vbeta and 13 Jbeta primers. Assay used: immunoSEQ multiplex PCR; TCRdb lists only in-frame clones, some missing. The sample has roughly 80,000 clones; approximately 78% are singletons. The material sequenced was PBMCs. These receptors originate from a man between 40 and 49 years old in good health and CMV-seronegative.

The chain is built from TRBV11-2 and TRBJ1-2, with D unresolved. The CDR3 loop spans 12 amino acids. The germline V and J ends were trimmed by 0 bases and 5 bases, with 4 bases remaining between them. CDR1 SGHAT and CDR2 FQNNGV come from the germline V gene. CDR3 loop: CASSLESYGYTF. In DNA, the CDR3 is TGTGCCAGCAGCTTAGAGTCATATGGCTACACCTTC.

This chain uses TRBV9 with TRBJ2-5, with a tentative D call TRBD2 (6 bases). Germline values: CDR1 SGDLS, CDR2 YYNGEE. V was shortened by 2 bases and J by 2 bases, with 10 bases between the two germline ends. This CDR3 comprises 14 residues. The DNA for the CDR3 is TGTGCCAGCAGCGTTTTGGGGGGACAAGAGACCCAGTACTTC. This encodes CASSVLGGQETQYF.

On this clone: The junction departs from the called germline gene at one end, perhaps through a read error. This chain links TRBV6-6 with TRBJ1-4; 8 positions match TRBD1. CDR1 is MNHNY, CDR2 SVGAGI, per germline (reference sequence). This CDR3 comprises 16 residues. CDR3 residues: CACSGPDRALNEKLFF. The DNA of the CDR3 is TGTGCCTGCAGTGGACCGGACAGGGCCCTAAATGAAAAACTGTTTTTT.

This clone was found a few times. The chain uses TRBV6-5 and TRBJ1-2; D uncertain. The CDR3 runs 15 residues. The ends were cut back, 5 bases at V and 5 bases at J, with 18 bases in the middle. Germline-derived CDR1 and CDR2 are MNHEY and SVGAGI. CDR3 bases: TGTGCCAGCAGTACCCTCCCCGCAGGCGTATATGGCTACACCTTC. Its protein product is CASSTLPAGVYGYTF.

In the case of this clone: The junction does not match germline at one end; this may be a read error. The chain employs TRBV7-7 and TRBJ1-4; D may be TRBD1 (5 bases). Germline lookup yields CDR1 SSHAT and CDR2 FNYEAQ (reference sequence). CDR3 length equals 20 residues. CDR3 DNA sequence: TGTGCTAGCAGCTTAGCACCTCTCATCAGGGACTGGCCAACTAATGAAAAACTGTTTTTT. It yields the protein CASSLAPLIRDWPTNEKLFF.

The chain joins TRBV7-2 to TRBJ2-2, with 7 nucleotides matching TRBD1. Germline lookup yields CDR1 SGHTA and CDR2 FQGNSA. This CDR3 comprises 14 residues. V gave up 5 bases and J gave up 4 bases; unmatched junction bases: 4. This chain's CDR3 is CASSRDSFTGELFF. The CDR3 coding sequence is TGTGCCAGCAGCCGGGACAGCTTCACCGGGGAGCTGTTTTTT. Full variable domain (outside the CDR3, taken from reference TRBV7-2 and TRBJ2-2): GAGVSQSPSNKVTEKGKDVELRCDPISGHTALYWYRQSLGQGLEFLIYFQGNSAPDKSGLPSDRFSAERTGGSVSTLTIQRTQQEDSAVYLCASSRDSFTGELFFGEGSRLTVL.

The V call is TRBV7-2, the J call TRBJ2-7; a weak D match, TRBD1 (5 bases). Germline CDR1 and CDR2: SGHTA and FQGNSA. V gave up 5 bases and J gave up 0 bases, with 17 bases separating them. This CDR3 region has 16 residues. The DNA for the CDR3 is TGTGCCAGCAGCCGCGCGCAGGGCCAGGGCTCCTACGAGCAGTACTTC. Encoded protein: CASSRAQGQGSYEQYF.

CDR3 nucleotide sequence: TGTGCCAGCAGCTTAATAATCGACAGGCTAAAGTGGACCCAGTACTTC. Its translation is CASSLIIDRLKWTQYF. The V call is TRBV11-2, the J call TRBJ2-5, with a possible D match to TRBD1 (6 bases). V was pared by 2 bases and J by 7 bases, with 20 bases between. The CDR3 has 16 residues. The germline CDR1 and CDR2 sequences are SGHAT and FQNNGV.

CDR3 DNA: TGTGCCAGCAGTTTCAGGCGGGCTGAAGCTTTCTTT. Translated: CASSFRRAEAFF. V and J are TRBV28 and TRBJ1-1; D not resolved. CDR3 length: 12 residues. CDR1 is MDHEN and CDR2 is SYDVKM in the germline V gene. The germline V and J ends were trimmed by 3 bases and 6 bases, with 8 bases remaining between them.

This chain uses TRBV9 with TRBJ1-3; D is unclear. The CDR3 sequence is 14 residues long. Germline CDR1 is SGDLS and CDR2 is YYNGEE. The ends were cut back, 2 bases at V and 3 bases at J, with 9 bases in the middle. The CDR3 protein is CASSVGGYGNTIYF. The CDR3 nucleotides read TGTGCCAGCAGCGTCGGAGGTTATGGAAACACCATATATTTT.

The chain carries TRBV28 and TRBJ1-1; 7 bases are shared with TRBD1. CDR1 is MDHEN and CDR2 is SYDVKM in the germline V gene. CDR3 size: 13 residues. J gave up 2 bases and V 8 bases, and 5 bases lay outside the gene matches. CDR3 DNA sequence: TGTGCCAGCCGGGACAGCACTAACACTGAAGCTTTCTTT. Translation: CASRDSTNTEAFF.

J is TRBJ2-6 and V is TRBV10-3, with 7 nucleotides matching TRBD1. The CDR3 runs to 18 residues. Germline assignment: CDR1 ENHRY and CDR2 SYGVKD. J gave up 0 bases and V 1 base, and 6 bases lay outside the gene matches. The CDR3 nucleotides are TGTGCCATCAGTGAGTTTGGACAGGAGAGCTCTGGGGCCAACGTCCTGACTTTC. The encoded protein is CAISEFGQESSGANVLTF.

This clone appeared once. This sequence joins TRBV18 and TRBJ1-5; D unresolved. Germline V CDR1 and CDR2: KGHSH, LQKENI. There are 14 residues in the CDR3. V lost 3 bases and J 4 bases, leaving 10 bases between the germline ends. The CDR3 region is CASSPAAINQPQHF. CDR3 DNA sequence: TGTGCCAGCTCACCCGCGGCGATTAATCAGCCCCAGCATTTT.

V and J are TRBV11-3 and TRBJ2-7; a weak D match, TRBD2 (7 bases). The V end was cut by 5 bases, the J end by 3 bases, with 14 bases between. The CDR3 is made up of 14 amino acids. The germline gives CDR1 SGHNT, CDR2 YENEEA. This chain's CDR3 is CASSISRGGYEQYF. CDR3 coding DNA: TGTGCCAGCAGCATATCTAGGGGGGGCTACGAGCAGTACTTC.

The CDR3 loop is CASSNAGAGADTQYF. The CDR3 bases are TGTGCCAGTAGTAACGCAGGGGCAGGGGCAGATACGCAGTATTTT. J is TRBJ2-3 and V is TRBV19, with D possibly matching TRBD1 (6 bases). The CDR3 is 15 residues long. Germline V gene lookup returns CDR1 LNHDA and CDR2 SQIVND (reference sequence). Trimming took off 4 bases at V and 4 bases at J, with 15 bases between the two ends. The full variable domain, in which reference TRBV19 and TRBJ2-3 provide the parts outside the CDR3, is DGGITQSPKYLFRKEGQNVTLSCEQNLNHDAMYWYRQDPGQGLRLIYYSQIVNDFQKGDIAEGYSVSREKKESFPLTVTSAQKNPTAFYLCASSNAGAGADTQYFGPGTRLTVL.

This clone has a single count. The chain links TRBV27 to TRBJ1-5, with 7 bases identical to TRBD1. The germline V gene encodes CDR1 MNHEY and CDR2 SMNVEV (reference sequence). This CDR3 spans 18 amino acids. The V gene end was trimmed by 5 bases and the J gene end by 0 bases; junction bases not matched to a gene: 13. In DNA, the CDR3 is TGTGCCAGCAGTCCCCAACCGGGACAGAGAGTTAGCAATCAGCCCCAGCATTTT. Its protein is CASSPQPGQRVSNQPQHF.

V and J are TRBV5-1 and TRBJ2-1; 9 nucleotides match TRBD2. V gave up 0 bases and J gave up 10 bases; unmatched junction bases: 8. The V gene's germline CDR1 is SGHRS and CDR2 YFSETQ. This CDR3 has 15 residues. The CDR3 nucleotides are TGCGCCAGCAGCTTGGCCGGCGGGGGGGCCGGGGAGCAGTTCTTC. Its translation is CASSLAGGGAGEQFF. Full variable domain (outside the CDR3, taken from reference TRBV5-1 and TRBJ2-1): KAGVTQTPRYLIKTRGQQVTLSCSPISGHRSVSWYQQTPGQGLQFLFEYFSETQRNKGNFPGRFSGRQFSNSRSEMNVSTLELGDSALYLCASSLAGGGAGEQFFGPGTRLTVL.

Many counts were recorded for this clone. V gene TRBV28 combines with J gene TRBJ1-5, with 8 bases that match TRBD1. The CDR3 is 16 amino acids. V lost 4 bases and J lost 4; bases outside the gene matches: 9. Germline assignment: CDR1 MDHEN and CDR2 SYDVKM. The CDR3 DNA reads TGTGCCAGCAGTTCAACCGGGACAGGTTTAAATCAGCCCCAGCATTTT. It translates to CASSSTGTGLNQPQHF.

As to this clone: The junction departs from the called germline gene at one end, perhaps through a read error. The chain employs TRBV7-9 and TRBJ1-4; the D gene is possibly TRBD1 (6 bases). CDR1 and CDR2 (germline): SEHNR, FQNEAQ (reference sequence). This CDR3 has 14 amino acids. CDR3 sequence reads: CSSSPDSGGEKLFF. CDR3 DNA: TGTTCCAGCAGCCCGGACAGCGGGGGGGAAAAACTGTTTTTT.

The chain links TRBV4-2 to TRBJ1-2; D not resolved. Germline-derived CDR1 and CDR2 are LGHNA and YNFKEQ. Trimming shortened V by 1 base and J by 8 bases, and 14 bases separated the two germline ends. CDR3 length: 14 residues. The CDR3 nucleotides read TGTGCCAGCAGCCAAGTTTCTCAAAGCGGAGGCTACACCTTC. It specifies CASSQVSQSGGYTF.

The J gene is TRBJ2-5, the V gene TRBV30; TRBD2 matches 11 bases. Germline lookup yields CDR1 GTSNPN and CDR2 SVGIG (reference sequence). V lost 4 bases, J lost 1 base, and 2 bases stayed unmatched. The CDR3 totals 14 residues. As DNA, the CDR3 is TGTGCCTGGACTCTAGCGGGGGGCCAAGAGACCCAGTACTTC. This encodes CAWTLAGGQETQYF.

This rearrangement joins TRBV2 to TRBJ1-3; D gene unclear. V was trimmed by 3 bases and J by 0 bases, leaving 3 bases between them. CDR3 length equals 13 residues. Germline V lookup: CDR1 SNHLY, CDR2 FYNNEI. The CDR3: CASSDNSGNTIYF. The CDR3 DNA is TGTGCCAGCAGTGACAACTCTGGAAACACCATATATTTT.

This chain links TRBV5-4 with TRBJ1-4; 7 nucleotides line up with TRBD1. This CDR3 region has 15 residues. Germline V gene data show CDR1 as SGHNT and CDR2 as YYREEE (reference sequence). V gave up 3 bases and J gave up 4 bases; unmatched junction bases: 6. The CDR3 DNA sequence: TGTGCCAGCAGCTCTAGGGGACAGAGTAATGAAAAACTGTTTTTT. The encoded protein is CASSSRGQSNEKLFF.